Included here is one T cell receptor beta chain sequence, with context. The antigen remains unidentified. The data were taken from a study of T cells in Graves' hyperthyroidism and ophthalmopathy. Study-level results: Separation of ophthalmopathy from stable hyperthyroidism was achieved by a 13 V-J model. The majority of expanded thyroid clonotypes above 0.001 also appeared in blood.

Template material for amplifying TCR beta CDR3 regions consisted of RNA transcripts. A set of HTBI primers served as the primers for a first-round RT-PCR of the TCR CDR3. From the multiplex PCR reads, TCRdb called clonotypes with MiXCR, one entry per CDR3 protein. The sample holds more than 550,000 distinct CDR3 sequences, 15% to 20% seen once. The length of the CDR3 is 14 residues. Germline CDR1 MDHEN, CDR2 SYDVKM. V dropped 2 bases and J dropped 7 bases, with 12 bases sitting between them. Out of 10 ml of fresh peripheral blood came the PBMCs. Sequencing used blood. The source of this sequence is a man aged 45-65 years with Graves' hyperthyroidism. The chain has TRBV28 and TRBJ1-5; D is possibly TRBD1 (5 bases). CDR3 amino acids: CASSLPGAGQPQHF. The DNA of the CDR3 is TGTGCCAGCAGTTTACCTGGGGCTGGACAGCCCCAGCATTTT.